Listed below are T cell receptor beta chains from one sample, sequenced in a study of shared clonotypes between healthy human individuals. Data came from immunoSEQ multiplex PCR; TCRdb stores just in-frame clones and leaves some out. The sample lists about 2 million clones, about 95% occurring once. Sequencing was performed on naive CD8+ T cells sorted from blood. The origin of the receptors is a man between 18 and 29 years old in good health. Each CDR3 is given without its conserved first and last residue. Where a row states a size, it is once, few, many or the class of an expanded clone; other rows omit it.

clone size | V gene | CDR3 length | CDR3 protein
- | TRBV30 | 13 | AWSVQGGRGETQY
- | TRBV7-9 | 13 | ASSPPRGLKNIQY
- | TRBV6-1 | 12 | ASSEQGAIYEQY
- | TRBV5-4 | 11 | ASSGRGNYGYT
once | TRBV28 | 12 | ASSGLASYNEQF
- | TRBV7-8 | 13 | ASSLVALSSYEQY
- | TRBV15 | 13 | ATSRDRLAGGEQY
- | TRBV19 | 12 | ASSISGADYGYT
- | TRBV13 | 14 | ASSLNTVGVYNEQF
- | TRBV15 | 11 | ATSSDREDEQY
- | TRBV19 | 12 | ASSIGAGSDEQY
- | TRBV10-3 | 13 | AIRASGGRTDTQY
- | TRBV28 | 12 | ASSPTGRADTQY
- | TRBV19 | 14 | ASSEKAGDTYNEQF
once | TRBV2 | 11 | ASSEFWLSEQY
- | TRBV27 | 12 | ASSLWGGVDEQY
- | TRBV5-4 | 13 | ASSWGTGGNTEAF
- | TRBV13 | 12 | ASRAVGVTGELF
few | TRBV7-9 | 10 | ASSLANQPQH
- | TRBV27 | 12 | ASSLIGGNQPQH
- | TRBV7-9 | 12 | ASSLQGEDEKLF
- | TRBV6-5 | 14 | ASSYFRGGEQETQY
- | TRBV6-5 | 13 | ASSYFSGGYNEQF
- | TRBV19 | 12 | ASSMEHVVNEQF
- | TRBV12-5 | 14 | ASGLSAGGPSDTQY
- | TRBV6-9 | 11 | ASSYSGEREQY
- | TRBV7-8 | 12 | ASSLGQGGQPQH
- | TRBV6-1 | 12 | ASSDGSSGNEQF
- | TRBV5-1 | 11 | ASGRGEQETQY
- | TRBV19 | 14 | ASSIGIAGGYNEQF
once | TRBV9 | 12 | ASSVDGSNQPQH
- | TRBV28 | 16 | ASGTTIDRGSGANVLT
- | TRBV5-8 | 7 | ASSLAGF
once | TRBV7-8 | 12 | ASSSSGSYNEQF
once | TRBV4-1 | 12 | ASSLTRYQETQY
- | TRBV4-1 | 16 | ASSQEPRTALSNEKLF
- | TRBV27 | 11 | ASSSYSTDTQY
once | TRBV4-1 | 16 | ASSQETGTGFSNQPQH
- | TRBV6-5 | 12 | ASSSTGAGQPQH